Listed below are T cell receptor beta chains from one sample, sequenced in a study of blood T cell repertoires in COVID-19. Repertoires were generated with immunoSEQ multiplex PCR, while TCRdb's copy carries only in-frame clones and drops some. Counted here are fewer than 350,000 clones, around 90% occurring once; the ten biggest clones make up approximately 4.7%. Sequencing used PBMCs or T cells enriched from blood (not recorded which). Receptor source: a man in his 60s who had recovered from COVID-19. CDR3s include the opening cysteine and the closing phenylalanine or tryptophan. The D gene is left open where the match is weak. Expanded clones are given a class, and other clones once, few, many or no size at all.

size: -
V: TRBV18
D: -
J: TRBJ1-5
CDR3: CASSHGPPGGGNQPQHF
DNA: TGTGCCAGCTCGCACGGGCCTCCGGGGGGAGGCAATCAGCCCCAGCATTTT

size: -
V: TRBV7-9
D: -
J: TRBJ2-7
CDR3: CASSLLGRGVYEQYF
DNA: TGTGCCAGCAGCTTATTAGGCAGGGGAGTTTACGAGCAGTACTTC

size: -
V: TRBV7-6
D: TRBD2
J: TRBJ2-7
CDR3: CASSSSSGRTYEQYF
DNA: TGTGCCAGCAGCTCGTCTAGCGGGAGGACCTACGAGCAGTACTTC

size: -
V: TRBV9
D: -
J: TRBJ1-1
CDR3: CASSSTGGTPGRAFF
DNA: TGTGCCAGCAGCTCCACCGGGGGGACCCCAGGGAGGGCTTTCTTT

size: -
V: TRBV6-5
D: TRBD1
J: TRBJ2-7
CDR3: CASSYDRGSSYEQYF
DNA: TGTGCCAGCAGCTACGACAGGGGTTCCTCCTACGAGCAGTACTTC

size: -
V: TRBV7-9
D: -
J: TRBJ2-3
CDR3: CASSPVSDTQYF
DNA: TGTGCCAGCAGCCCTGTCTCTGATACGCAGTATTTT

size: -
V: TRBV5-1
D: -
J: TRBJ1-4
CDR3: CASSSRGGRSSAGEKLFF
DNA: TGCGCCAGCAGCTCCCGGGGTGGCAGGAGCTCCGCTGGTGAAAAACTGTTTTTT

size: -
V: TRBV6-4
D: -
J: TRBJ2-1
CDR3: CASSDSRGGGNEQFF
DNA: TGTGCCAGCAGTGACTCGCGGGGTGGGGGAAATGAGCAGTTCTTC

size: -
V: TRBV3-1/TRBV3-2
D: -
J: TRBJ2-5
CDR3: CATLPGEETQYF
DNA: TGTGCCACCCTTCCCGGGGAGGAGACCCAGTACTTC

size: -
V: TRBV5-1
D: TRBD2
J: TRBJ2-5
CDR3: CASSLGASGSLETQYF
DNA: TGCGCCAGCAGCTTGGGGGCTAGCGGGAGTTTAGAGACCCAGTACTTC

size: -
V: TRBV2
D: TRBD1
J: TRBJ2-5
CDR3: CASSARGTDPKRTQYF
DNA: TGTGCCAGCAGTGCCCGTGGGACAGATCCCAAGAGAACGCAGTACTTC

size: -
V: TRBV5-1
D: -
J: TRBJ1-3
CDR3: CASSLGEGNTIYF
DNA: TGCGCCAGCAGCTTGGGCGAGGGAAACACCATATATTTT

size: -
V: TRBV28
D: TRBD1
J: TRBJ1-5
CDR3: CASRGQTYSNQPQHF
DNA: TGTGCCAGCAGGGGACAGACTTATAGCAATCAGCCCCAGCATTTT

size: -
V: TRBV11-3
D: -
J: TRBJ2-7
CDR3: CASSSSVSGSYEQYF
DNA: TGTGCCAGCAGCAGTAGCGTCAGCGGATCCTACGAGCAGTACTTC

size: once
V: TRBV5-1
D: -
J: TRBJ1-1
CDR3: CASSLTDRMGTEAFF
DNA: TGCGCCAGCAGCTTGACCGACAGGATGGGCACTGAAGCTTTCTTT

size: -
V: TRBV9
D: TRBD1
J: TRBJ2-5
CDR3: CASSVVGTGEETQYF
DNA: TGTGCCAGCAGCGTAGTCGGGACAGGGGAAGAGACCCAGTACTTC

size: -
V: TRBV7-2
D: -
J: TRBJ2-1
CDR3: CASSLGGLHNEQFF
DNA: TGTGCCAGCAGCCTCGGAGGGCTACACAATGAGCAGTTCTTC

size: once
V: TRBV28
D: TRBD2
J: TRBJ2-3
CDR3: CASKAGVIDTQYF
DNA: TGTGCCAGCAAAGCGGGAGTCATAGATACGCAGTATTTT

size: -
V: TRBV7-8
D: TRBD2
J: TRBJ2-1
CDR3: CASSPQLAGALNEQFF
DNA: TGTGCCAGCAGCCCACAACTAGCGGGAGCGCTTAATGAGCAGTTCTTC

size: -
V: TRBV18
D: -
J: TRBJ1-2
CDR3: CASSPGVGGSNYGYTF
DNA: TGTGCCAGCTCACCCGGGGTTGGAGGATCGAACTATGGCTACACCTTC

size: -
V: TRBV7-9
D: -
J: TRBJ1-5
CDR3: CASSPSNSNQPQHF
DNA: TGTGCCAGCAGCCCGTCTAATAGCAATCAGCCCCAGCATTTT

size: -
V: TRBV28
D: TRBD1
J: TRBJ1-1
CDR3: CASRAGGRDTEAFF
DNA: TGTGCCAGCAGGGCAGGGGGCCGGGACACTGAAGCTTTCTTT

size: -
V: TRBV12-3/TRBV12-4
D: -
J: TRBJ1-2
CDR3: CASSLDTNYGYTF
DNA: TGTGCCAGCAGTTTGGACACGAACTATGGCTACACCTTC

size: few
V: TRBV7-8
D: -
J: TRBJ2-7
CDR3: CASSLELVTYEQYF
DNA: TGTGCCAGCAGCTTAGAATTAGTAACCTACGAGCAGTACTTC

size: once
V: TRBV29-1
D: -
J: TRBJ2-3
CDR3: CSVLRGTDTQYF
DNA: TGCAGCGTTCTTCGGGGTACAGATACGCAGTATTTT

size: once
V: TRBV7-3
D: TRBD1
J: TRBJ2-1
CDR3: CASSLKGQRFDEQFF
DNA: TGTGCCAGCAGCTTAAAGGGACAGAGGTTTGATGAGCAGTTCTTC

size: -
V: TRBV9
D: TRBD2
J: TRBJ2-5
CDR3: CASSVAPKTSAQETQYF
DNA: TGTGCCAGCAGCGTAGCTCCTAAGACTAGCGCCCAAGAGACCCAGTACTTC

size: -
V: TRBV3-1/TRBV3-2
D: TRBD1
J: TRBJ1-4
CDR3: CASSQDGGGQYNEKLFF
DNA: TGTGCCAGCAGCCAAGATGGAGGGGGACAGTATAATGAAAAACTGTTTTTT

size: -
V: TRBV18
D: -
J: TRBJ1-2
CDR3: CASSPSPWLGYTF
DNA: TGTGCCAGCTCACCATCCCCCTGGCTGGGCTACACCTTC

size: -
V: TRBV7-2
D: TRBD2
J: TRBJ2-7
CDR3: CASSFAGTSGYEQYF
DNA: TGTGCCAGCAGCTTCGCTGGCACTAGCGGCTACGAGCAGTACTTC

size: -
V: TRBV28
D: -
J: TRBJ1-4
CDR3: CASIGGRGIEEKLFF
DNA: TGTGCCAGCATCGGAGGCCGGGGGATAGAGGAAAAACTGTTTTTT

size: -
V: TRBV27
D: TRBD1
J: TRBJ1-5
CDR3: CASSGQGAGNQPQHF
DNA: TGTGCCAGCAGTGGACAGGGGGCCGGCAATCAGCCCCAGCATTTT

size: -
V: TRBV10-3
D: TRBD1
J: TRBJ1-6
CDR3: CAISDPWQGGSSYNSPLHF
DNA: TGTGCCATCAGTGACCCTTGGCAGGGGGGAAGCTCCTATAATTCACCCCTCCACTTT

size: -
V: TRBV3-1/TRBV3-2
D: TRBD1
J: TRBJ1-1
CDR3: CASGTGLKAEAFF
DNA: TGTGCCAGCGGGACAGGGTTGAAAGCTGAAGCTTTCTTT

size: -
V: TRBV18
D: -
J: TRBJ1-5
CDR3: CASSPPAVNQPQHF
DNA: TGTGCCAGCTCACCACCGGCGGTCAATCAGCCCCAGCATTTT

size: -
V: TRBV6-5
D: TRBD2
J: TRBJ2-7
CDR3: CASSSIAGGNYEQYF
DNA: TGTGCCAGCAGTTCCATAGCGGGAGGAAACTACGAGCAGTACTTC

size: -
V: TRBV6-5
D: -
J: TRBJ1-4
CDR3: CASTPASDGEKLFF
DNA: TGTGCCAGCACCCCGGCGAGTGACGGGGAAAAACTGTTTTTT

size: -
V: TRBV18
D: TRBD2
J: TRBJ2-1
CDR3: CASSPPPSGLLEQFF
DNA: TGTGCCAGCTCACCACCGCCTAGCGGGCTTCTTGAGCAGTTCTTC

size: -
V: TRBV5-1
D: -
J: TRBJ2-2
CDR3: CASSLGRGWTGELFF
DNA: TGCGCCAGCAGCTTGGGGCGAGGGTGGACCGGGGAGCTGTTTTTT

size: -
V: TRBV19
D: TRBD2
J: TRBJ2-1
CDR3: CASSKTILAGGYNEQFF
DNA: TGTGCCAGTAGTAAAACCATTCTAGCGGGAGGGTACAATGAGCAGTTCTTC

size: -
V: TRBV28
D: -
J: TRBJ2-2
CDR3: CASSLTGQTNTGELFF
DNA: TGTGCCAGCAGTTTAACAGGACAGACGAACACCGGGGAGCTGTTTTTT

size: -
V: TRBV6-2/TRBV6-3
D: TRBD1
J: TRBJ1-1
CDR3: CASSLQGKGTEAFF
DNA: TGTGCCAGCAGTTTACAGGGGAAGGGCACTGAAGCTTTCTTT

size: -
V: TRBV6-5
D: TRBD1
J: TRBJ1-2
CDR3: CASRGTGNFNYGYTF
DNA: TGTGCCAGCAGGGGGACAGGAAACTTTAACTATGGCTACACCTTC

size: -
V: TRBV6-5
D: -
J: TRBJ1-5
CDR3: CASSYSDIGNQPQHF
DNA: TGTGCCAGCAGTTACTCGGACATTGGCAATCAGCCCCAGCATTTT

size: -
V: TRBV28
D: -
J: TRBJ2-7
CDR3: CASSHPWGLYEQYF
DNA: TGTGCCAGCAGTCACCCCTGGGGGCTGTACGAGCAGTACTTC

size: -
V: TRBV10-3
D: -
J: TRBJ2-7
CDR3: CAASGTNYEQYF
DNA: TGTGCCGCAAGCGGGACAAACTACGAGCAGTACTTC

size: -
V: TRBV5-1
D: -
J: TRBJ2-2
CDR3: CASSLLAGTTNTGELFF
DNA: TGCGCCAGCAGCCTGCTGGCAGGAACGACGAACACCGGGGAGCTGTTTTTT

size: -
V: TRBV10-1
D: TRBD1
J: TRBJ2-7
CDR3: CASSVSGQGKDEQYF
DNA: TGCGCCAGCAGTGTTTCGGGACAGGGCAAAGACGAGCAGTACTTC

size: -
V: TRBV7-6
D: -
J: TRBJ2-3
CDR3: CASSYRQGMVTDTQYF
DNA: TGTGCCAGCAGCTACCGGCAGGGAATGGTTACAGATACGCAGTATTTT

size: once
V: TRBV10-2
D: TRBD1
J: TRBJ1-1
CDR3: CASSVRGRDTEAFF
DNA: TGCGCCAGCAGTGTTAGGGGGCGCGACACTGAAGCTTTCTTT